This T cell receptor beta chain came from a study of blood T cell repertoires in COVID-19. Study overall: Some COVID-19 samples were acute and others convalescent; all came from the United States, Italy and Spain. The analysed material was cDNA or gDNA that came from T cells, B-cell-depleted T cells, or PBMCs.

As handled by the study authors: Using reference gene primer amplification, nucleated cell counts were estimated. Here immunoSEQ multiplex PCR was the method, and the copy in TCRdb shows in-frame clones only, minus some. The V and J calls and clone size are taken from that table; D and trimming were inferred from the DNA. Among 20,000 to 30,000 clones listed, 90% were seen once. Germline V gene data show CDR1 as LNHNV and CDR2 as YYDKDF (reference sequence). V gave up 0 bases and J gave up 6 bases, with 11 bases separating them. This CDR3 has 14 residues. The sample comprised peripheral blood. This sequence joins TRBV15 and TRBJ1-1; possible D gene TRBD1, 5 bases. The TCR sequence derives from a human donor in a cohort sampled during active COVID-19. This chain's CDR3 is CATSREPLGPEAFF. CDR3 DNA sequence: TGTGCCACCAGCAGAGAACCACTGGGGCCTGAAGCTTTCTTT.